These T cell receptor beta chains were read from a single sample in a study of cytomegalovirus exposure and HLA in healthy donors. Some clones are missing from TCRdb's copy, which holds only in-frame ones; the method was immunoSEQ multiplex PCR. The sample has roughly 120,000 clones, approximately 94% seen once; the top ten hold approximately 1.3%. Sequencing used PBMCs. The receptors were sampled from a woman younger than 30 in good health and CMV-seronegative. CDR3s leave out the opening cysteine and the closing phenylalanine or tryptophan.

V gene	J gene	CDR3 protein
TRBV5-1	TRBJ2-7	ASSFGSAGDLYEQY
TRBV5-5	TRBJ1-4	ASSTPQGINEKLF
TRBV10-3	TRBJ2-7	AISAPGQGSYEQY
TRBV10-1	TRBJ2-2	ASSEGIGVVAGELF
TRBV13	TRBJ2-1	ASSFQTGNSYNEQF
TRBV15	TRBJ2-2	ATSRDRNTGELF
TRBV5-4	TRBJ1-6	ASSLVTGGAVSPLH
TRBV4-2	TRBJ2-6	ASSGGQRSGANVLT
TRBV18	TRBJ2-2	ASSLASGSHTGELF
TRBV30	TRBJ1-6	ASAVAGANSPLH
TRBV11-2	TRBJ2-5	ASSWTSGSQETQY
TRBV11-2	TRBJ2-5	ASSFARVGETQY
TRBV5-1	TRBJ1-1	ASSLSVNTEAF
TRBV30	TRBJ2-2	AWHYRGLGGELF
TRBV4-1	TRBJ2-7	ASSQVGSGGYEQY
TRBV7-9	TRBJ2-3	ASSSTSGRAAGTDTQY
TRBV16	TRBJ1-5	ASSRQGYSNQPQH
TRBV13	TRBJ1-2	ASNIDRGLDGYT
TRBV9	TRBJ1-3	ASSVRVGDHRSDSGNTIY
TRBV7-9	TRBJ1-1	ASSAGYPEAF
TRBV18	TRBJ1-4	ASSSTGGAGEKLF
TRBV28	TRBJ2-7	ASGRGYEQY
TRBV7-6	TRBJ2-7	ASSLGATGDYEQY
TRBV6-5	TRBJ1-2	ASSYSNRDYGYT
TRBV19	TRBJ1-5	ASRGGRNQPQH
TRBV7-2	TRBJ1-1	ASSHMGATEAF
TRBV6-1	TRBJ1-1	ASSENRGVNTEAF
TRBV2	TRBJ2-7	ASRVRTSEHYEQY
TRBV4-1	TRBJ2-2	ASSTAENGELF
TRBV5-4	TRBJ2-1	ASSLTSSYNEQF
TRBV4-1	TRBJ2-7	ASSQAFDRAVAYEQY
TRBV5-6	TRBJ1-6	ASSLSQGNNSPLH
TRBV5-1	TRBJ1-5	ASSLGDNHQPQH
TRBV5-1	TRBJ2-5	ASTHPRDGPQETQY
TRBV4-1	TRBJ2-6	ASSQRPRGPIGANVLT
TRBV28	TRBJ2-5	ASRAPGLAKETQY
TRBV5-1	TRBJ2-1	ASSLGQDGSEQF
TRBV4-2	TRBJ1-2	ASSQDQDPNYGYT
TRBV9	TRBJ2-7	ASSRRRTSHEQY